The clone carrying this TCR beta chain was detected ten times or more. What it recognizes is unknown. For repertoire sequencing, the TCR beta CDR3 regions were amplified from RNA transcripts. Scientists carried out first-round RT-PCR using HTBI primers and then a second-round multiplex PCR. A single record per CDR3 protein comes from TCRdb applying MiXCR to the multiplex PCR reads. The table shows 600,000 to 950,000 distinct CDR3 sequences, with roughly 40% occurring only once. The sample belongs to a study of Graves' ophthalmopathy and Graves' hyperthyroidism. Study observations and caveats: Most clonotypes expanded in thyroid above 0.001 frequency were present in blood too.

Trimming shortened V by 6 bases and J by 1 base, and 12 bases separated the two germline ends. The CDR3 runs 14 residues. PBMCs originated in 7.5 to 10 ml of fresh peripheral blood. V and J are TRBV12-3 or TRBV12-4 and TRBJ1-1; D remains ambiguous. This clonotype originated in an adult man with Graves' ophthalmopathy. Sequences were obtained from peripheral blood. CDR3 sequence: CASSPGLGNTEAFF. DNA for the CDR3: TGTGCCAGCAGCCCCGGCTTGGGGAACACTGAAGCTTTCTTT.